This is a list of T cell receptor beta chains from one sample in a study of long-term antiretroviral therapy in people with HIV. Generated by immunoSEQ multiplex PCR, the TCRdb table keeps only in-frame clones and is missing some. The data contain around 26,000 clones, 75% to 90% of them singletons. The sample was unsorted PBMCs, taken 2.9 years after starting antiretroviral therapy. The receptor set was obtained from a man aged 50 to 59 with HIV. Each CDR3 is given with its conserved first and last residue. The D gene is left open where the match is weak. The listing skips clone size in some rows; elsewhere it reads once, few, many or a size class.

abundance: NA; len: 17; d_gene: NA; v_gene: TRBV7-6; j_gene: TRBJ1-3; CDR3nt: TGTGCCAGCAGCTTAGGGTCGGGAATCCTCTCTGGAAACACCATATATTTT; CDR3aa: CASSLGSGILSGNTIYF
abundance: once; len: 13; d_gene: NA; v_gene: TRBV11-3; j_gene: TRBJ2-5; CDR3nt: TGTGCCAGCAGCCCCCAAGGGATGGAGACCCAGTACTTC; CDR3aa: CASSPQGMETQYF
abundance: once; len: 13; d_gene: NA; v_gene: TRBV6-5; j_gene: TRBJ2-7; CDR3nt: TGTGCCAGCAGTTACTCGGAGGGGACCGAGCAGTACTTC; CDR3aa: CASSYSEGTEQYF
abundance: NA; len: 14; d_gene: NA; v_gene: TRBV5-5; j_gene: TRBJ1-2; CDR3nt: TGTGCCAGCAGCTTGGTTGGTGCATTCTATGGCTACACCTTC; CDR3aa: CASSLVGAFYGYTF
abundance: NA; len: 17; d_gene: TRBD1; v_gene: TRBV7-2; j_gene: TRBJ1-5; CDR3nt: TGTGCCAGTTCCTCGGCGACAGGGTTTAATAGCAATCAGCCCCAGCATTTT; CDR3aa: CASSSATGFNSNQPQHF
abundance: few; len: 13; d_gene: TRBD1; v_gene: TRBV19; j_gene: TRBJ1-4; CDR3nt: TGTGCCAGTAGTGGACAGGGATCTGAAAAACTGTTTTTT; CDR3aa: CASSGQGSEKLFF
abundance: NA; len: 19; d_gene: TRBD2; v_gene: TRBV4-1; j_gene: TRBJ2-2; CDR3nt: TGCGCCAGCAGCCCCTTGGTGACTAGCGGGGGAGAAAACACCGGGGAGCTGTTTTTT; CDR3aa: CASSPLVTSGGENTGELFF
abundance: NA; len: 14; d_gene: NA; v_gene: TRBV5-1; j_gene: TRBJ2-7; CDR3nt: TGCGCCAGCAGCTTGGAGGCATCCCGATACGAGCAGTACTTC; CDR3aa: CASSLEASRYEQYF
abundance: NA; len: 15; d_gene: TRBD1; v_gene: TRBV7-9; j_gene: TRBJ2-7; CDR3nt: TGTGCCAGCAGCTTATGGAGGACAGGGGTCCACGAGCAGTACTTC; CDR3aa: CASSLWRTGVHEQYF
abundance: few; len: 14; d_gene: NA; v_gene: TRBV27; j_gene: TRBJ1-2; CDR3nt: TGTGCCAGCAGTCCTAAACAGGGCCTCTATGGCTACACCTTC; CDR3aa: CASSPKQGLYGYTF
abundance: NA; len: 14; d_gene: NA; v_gene: TRBV27; j_gene: TRBJ2-1; CDR3nt: TGTGCCAGCAGTTTAGGAGGAGCCTACAATGAGCAGTTCTTC; CDR3aa: CASSLGGAYNEQFF
abundance: NA; len: 14; d_gene: NA; v_gene: TRBV9; j_gene: TRBJ2-4; CDR3nt: TGTGCCAGCAGCAGTCGACCCACTGCGGACATTCAGTACTTC; CDR3aa: CASSSRPTADIQYF
abundance: few; len: 15; d_gene: TRBD1; v_gene: TRBV18; j_gene: TRBJ1-6; CDR3nt: TGTGCCAGCTCACTTACGGGACAGGGTAATTCACCCCTCCACTTT; CDR3aa: CASSLTGQGNSPLHF
abundance: NA; len: 13; d_gene: NA; v_gene: TRBV7-2; j_gene: TRBJ2-7; CDR3nt: TGTGCCAGCAGCCCGCCCCGACTCGACGAGCAGTACTTC; CDR3aa: CASSPPRLDEQYF
abundance: NA; len: 16; d_gene: TRBD2; v_gene: TRBV6-1; j_gene: TRBJ2-7; CDR3nt: TGTGCCAGCAGTGGACGGGCTAGCGGGGCTTCCTACGAGCAGTACTTC; CDR3aa: CASSGRASGASYEQYF
abundance: few; len: 14; d_gene: NA; v_gene: TRBV5-1; j_gene: TRBJ2-6; CDR3nt: TGCGCCAGCAGCTTGTCCACTGGGGCCAACGTCCTGACTTTC; CDR3aa: CASSLSTGANVLTF
abundance: few; len: 15; d_gene: NA; v_gene: TRBV7-6; j_gene: TRBJ1-5; CDR3nt: TGTGCCAGCAGCCCTGGCGGGGGGGGCAATCAGCCCCAGCATTTT; CDR3aa: CASSPGGGGNQPQHF
abundance: NA; len: 15; d_gene: TRBD1; v_gene: TRBV9; j_gene: TRBJ1-5; CDR3nt: TGTGCCAGCAGCGTAGACGGGACAGGGGGGGAGCCCCAGCATTTT; CDR3aa: CASSVDGTGGEPQHF
abundance: NA; len: 18; d_gene: TRBD2; v_gene: TRBV5-8; j_gene: TRBJ2-1; CDR3nt: TGTGCCAGCAGCCAAGGGACTAGCGGGGGGGCTGCCTACAATGAGCAGTTCTTC; CDR3aa: CASSQGTSGGAAYNEQFF
abundance: NA; len: 16; d_gene: NA; v_gene: TRBV4-1; j_gene: TRBJ1-1; CDR3nt: TGCGCCAGCAGCCTATCTGGCTCCGGGACGAACACTGAAGCTTTCTTT; CDR3aa: CASSLSGSGTNTEAFF
abundance: few; len: 12; d_gene: NA; v_gene: TRBV2; j_gene: TRBJ2-7; CDR3nt: TGTGCCAGCAGCGCCCTAGCATACGAGCAGTACTTC; CDR3aa: CASSALAYEQYF
abundance: NA; len: 15; d_gene: TRBD1; v_gene: TRBV10-2; j_gene: TRBJ1-1; CDR3nt: TGCGCCAGCAGTGAGTCCTGGACAGGGGGTATGGAAGCTTTCTTT; CDR3aa: CASSESWTGGMEAFF
abundance: few; len: 15; d_gene: NA; v_gene: TRBV5-4; j_gene: TRBJ2-7; CDR3nt: TGTGCCAGCAGCCCCGGGACTCTGAGCTCCTACGAGCAGTACTTC; CDR3aa: CASSPGTLSSYEQYF
abundance: NA; len: 11; d_gene: NA; v_gene: TRBV6-6; j_gene: TRBJ2-7; CDR3nt: TGTGCCAGCACCTCGGGGAACGAGCAGTACTTC; CDR3aa: CASTSGNEQYF
abundance: NA; len: 15; d_gene: NA; v_gene: TRBV27; j_gene: TRBJ2-7; CDR3nt: TGTGCCAGCAGTACGGGACCGCCCGGGAGTTACGAGCAGTACTTC; CDR3aa: CASSTGPPGSYEQYF
abundance: NA; len: 15; d_gene: TRBD2; v_gene: TRBV28; j_gene: TRBJ2-2; CDR3nt: TGTGCCAGCAGTTCGACTAGCGGGGACACCGGGGAGCTGTTTTTT; CDR3aa: CASSSTSGDTGELFF
abundance: NA; len: 15; d_gene: NA; v_gene: TRBV27; j_gene: TRBJ2-7; CDR3nt: TGTGCCAGCAGTCTGAACCAGGGATCGGGCTACGAGCAGTACTTC; CDR3aa: CASSLNQGSGYEQYF
abundance: once; len: 16; d_gene: TRBD1; v_gene: TRBV5-1; j_gene: TRBJ1-2; CDR3nt: TGCGCCAGCAGCCTGGACCGGACAGGGGGCAATCATGGCTACACCTTC; CDR3aa: CASSLDRTGGNHGYTF
abundance: few; len: 13; d_gene: NA; v_gene: TRBV27; j_gene: TRBJ1-1; CDR3nt: TGTGCCAGCAGTTTATCAGGGGCCACTGAAGCTTTCTTT; CDR3aa: CASSLSGATEAFF
abundance: few; len: 14; d_gene: TRBD1; v_gene: TRBV19; j_gene: TRBJ1-2; CDR3nt: TGTGCCAGTAGTATGGGGACAGGGGGCTATGGCTACACCTTC; CDR3aa: CASSMGTGGYGYTF
abundance: NA; len: 16; d_gene: NA; v_gene: TRBV30; j_gene: TRBJ2-1; CDR3nt: TGTGCCTGGAGTGTACGAAGTGGGGGCCCAACAAATGAGCAGTTCTTC; CDR3aa: CAWSVRSGGPTNEQFF
abundance: NA; len: 16; d_gene: NA; v_gene: TRBV28; j_gene: TRBJ2-7; CDR3nt: TGTGCCAGCACAAGTATGGGGAGGCAATCTGAATGGGACCCAAATTTC; CDR3aa: CASTSMGRQSEWDPNF